The present TCR beta chain was sequenced within a study of identical twins. Study observations and caveats: When twins shared out-of-frame alpha sequences, those sequences had excess low generation probability.

This clonotype was found a few times. What it binds is not known. The CDR3 length is 13 residues. With 6 bases clipped from V and 1 base from J, the junction kept 1 base outside the gene matches. Germline assignment: CDR1 MNHEY and CDR2 SMNVEV (reference sequence). There were only healthy Caucasians among the donors. MiXCR, applied by TCRdb to the 5' RACE reads, yields one record per CDR3 protein. The table has some 1,600,000 distinct CDR3 sequences, roughly 35% seen once; the top ten hold approximately 0.29%. The sequencing sample was made of cord blood. The chain recombines TRBV27 with TRBJ1-1, with 8 bases that match TRBD1. The sequence was collected from a newborn girl in good health. The CDR3 is CASRTGANTEAFF. As DNA, the CDR3 is TGTGCCAGCAGGACAGGGGCGAACACTGAAGCTTTCTTT.